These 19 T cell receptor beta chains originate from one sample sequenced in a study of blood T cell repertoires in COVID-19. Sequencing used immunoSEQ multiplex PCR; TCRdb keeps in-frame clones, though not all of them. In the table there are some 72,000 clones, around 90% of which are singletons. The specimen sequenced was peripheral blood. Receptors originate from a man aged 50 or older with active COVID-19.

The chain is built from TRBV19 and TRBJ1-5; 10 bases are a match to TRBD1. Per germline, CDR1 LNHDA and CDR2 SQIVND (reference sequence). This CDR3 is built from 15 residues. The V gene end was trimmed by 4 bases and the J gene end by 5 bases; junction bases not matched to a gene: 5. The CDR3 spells CASSTGTGVYQPQHF. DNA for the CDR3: TGTGCCAGTAGTACCGGGACAGGGGTATATCAGCCCCAGCATTTT. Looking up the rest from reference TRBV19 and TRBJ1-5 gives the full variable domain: DGGITQSPKYLFRKEGQNVTLSCEQNLNHDAMYWYRQDPGQGLRLIYYSQIVNDFQKGDIAEGYSVSREKKESFPLTVTSAQKNPTAFYLCASSTGTGVYQPQHFGDGTRLSIL.

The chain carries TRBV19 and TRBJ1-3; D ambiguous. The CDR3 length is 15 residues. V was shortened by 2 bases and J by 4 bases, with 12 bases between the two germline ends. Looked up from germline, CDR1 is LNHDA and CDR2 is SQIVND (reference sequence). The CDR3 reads CASSILTPLGNTIYF. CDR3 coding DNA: TGTGCCAGTAGTATACTTACTCCGTTGGGAAACACCATATATTTT.

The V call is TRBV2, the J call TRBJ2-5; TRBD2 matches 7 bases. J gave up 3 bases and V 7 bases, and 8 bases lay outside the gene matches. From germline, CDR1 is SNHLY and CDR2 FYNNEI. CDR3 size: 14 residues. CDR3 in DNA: TGTGCCAGCAACCCCCTACGGGAGGAAGAGACCCAGTACTTC. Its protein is CASNPLREEETQYF.

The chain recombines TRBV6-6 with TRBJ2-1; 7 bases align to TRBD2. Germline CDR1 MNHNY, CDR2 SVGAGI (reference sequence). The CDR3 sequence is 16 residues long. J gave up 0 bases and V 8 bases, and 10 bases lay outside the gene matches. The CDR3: CASSGQGGGSYNEQFF. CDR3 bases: TGTGCCAGCTCCGGGCAGGGCGGGGGCTCCTACAATGAGCAGTTCTTC.

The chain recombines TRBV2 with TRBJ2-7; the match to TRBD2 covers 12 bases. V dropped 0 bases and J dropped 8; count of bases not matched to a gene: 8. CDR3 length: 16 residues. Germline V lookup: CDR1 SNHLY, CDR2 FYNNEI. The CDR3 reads CASSEAAQLAGGQQYF. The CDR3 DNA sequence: TGTGCCAGCAGTGAAGCGGCACAACTAGCGGGAGGTCAGCAGTACTTC.

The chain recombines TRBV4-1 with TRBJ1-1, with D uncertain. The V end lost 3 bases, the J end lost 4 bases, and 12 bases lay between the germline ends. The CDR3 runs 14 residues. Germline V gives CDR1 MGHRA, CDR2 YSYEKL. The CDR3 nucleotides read TGCGCCAGCAGCCAGAACGGACTTTCCACTGAAGCTTTCTTT. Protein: CASSQNGLSTEAFF.

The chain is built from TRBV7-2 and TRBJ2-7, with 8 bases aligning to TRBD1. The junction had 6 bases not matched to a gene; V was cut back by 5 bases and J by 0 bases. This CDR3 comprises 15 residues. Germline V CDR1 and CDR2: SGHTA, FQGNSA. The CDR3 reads CASSDQGAISYEQYF. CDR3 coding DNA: TGTGCCAGCAGCGACCAGGGGGCGATCTCCTACGAGCAGTACTTC. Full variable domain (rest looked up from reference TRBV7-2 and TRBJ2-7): GAGVSQSPSNKVTEKGKDVELRCDPISGHTALYWYRQSLGQGLEFLIYFQGNSAPDKSGLPSDRFSAERTGGSVSTLTIQRTQQEDSAVYLCASSDQGAISYEQYFGPGTRLTVT.

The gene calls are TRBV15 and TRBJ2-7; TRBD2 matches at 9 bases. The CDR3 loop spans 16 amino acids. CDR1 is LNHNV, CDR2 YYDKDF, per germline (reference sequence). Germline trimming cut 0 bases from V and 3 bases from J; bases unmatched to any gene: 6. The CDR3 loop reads CATSRDNGLANYEQYF. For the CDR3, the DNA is TGTGCCACCAGCAGAGATAACGGACTAGCGAACTACGAGCAGTACTTC.

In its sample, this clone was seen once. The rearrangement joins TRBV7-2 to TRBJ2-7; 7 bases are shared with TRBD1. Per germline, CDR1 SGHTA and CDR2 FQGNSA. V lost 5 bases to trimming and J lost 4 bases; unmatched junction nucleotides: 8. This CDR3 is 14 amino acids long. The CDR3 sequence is CASSPDTGVYEQYF. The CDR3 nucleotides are TGTGCCAGCAGCCCGGATACAGGGGTTTACGAGCAGTACTTC.

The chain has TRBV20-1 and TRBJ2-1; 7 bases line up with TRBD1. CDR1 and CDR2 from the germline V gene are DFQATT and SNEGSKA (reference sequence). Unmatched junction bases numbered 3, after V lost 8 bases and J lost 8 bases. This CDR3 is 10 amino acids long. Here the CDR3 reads CSQGVDEQFF. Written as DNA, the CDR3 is TGCAGTCAGGGGGTGGATGAGCAGTTCTTC.

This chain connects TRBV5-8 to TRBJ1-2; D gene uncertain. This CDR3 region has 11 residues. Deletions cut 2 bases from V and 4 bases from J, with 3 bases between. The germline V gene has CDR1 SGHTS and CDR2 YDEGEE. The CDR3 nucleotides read TGTGCCAGCAGCTTTCGCTATGGCTACACCTTC. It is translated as CASSFRYGYTF.

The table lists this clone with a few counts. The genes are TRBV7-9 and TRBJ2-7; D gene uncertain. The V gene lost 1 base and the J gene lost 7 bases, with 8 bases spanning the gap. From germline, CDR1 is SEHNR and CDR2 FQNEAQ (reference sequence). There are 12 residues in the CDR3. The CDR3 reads CASSLVSGEQYF. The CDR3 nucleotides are TGTGCCAGCAGCTTAGTTTCCGGGGAGCAGTACTTC.

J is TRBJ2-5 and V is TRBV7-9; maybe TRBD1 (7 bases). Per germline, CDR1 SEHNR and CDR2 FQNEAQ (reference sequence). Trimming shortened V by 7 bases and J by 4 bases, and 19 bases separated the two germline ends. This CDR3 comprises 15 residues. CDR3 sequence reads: CASTHFSQGGETQYF. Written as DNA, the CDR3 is TGTGCCAGCACCCACTTTAGCCAGGGGGGAGAGACCCAGTACTTC.

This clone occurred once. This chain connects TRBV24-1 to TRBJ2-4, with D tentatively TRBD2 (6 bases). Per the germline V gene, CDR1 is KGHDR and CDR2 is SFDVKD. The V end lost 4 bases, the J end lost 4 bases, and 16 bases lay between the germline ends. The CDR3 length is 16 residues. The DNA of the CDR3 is TGTGCCACCAGTGACCCCCGCGGAGGGAGTAAAAACATTCAGTACTTC. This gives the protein CATSDPRGGSKNIQYF.

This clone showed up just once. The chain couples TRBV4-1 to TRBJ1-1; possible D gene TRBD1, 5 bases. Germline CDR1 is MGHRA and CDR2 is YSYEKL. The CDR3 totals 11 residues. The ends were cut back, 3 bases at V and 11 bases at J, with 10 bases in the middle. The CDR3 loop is CASSQGGTAFF. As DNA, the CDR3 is TGCGCCAGCAGCCAGGGGGGAACGGCTTTCTTT.

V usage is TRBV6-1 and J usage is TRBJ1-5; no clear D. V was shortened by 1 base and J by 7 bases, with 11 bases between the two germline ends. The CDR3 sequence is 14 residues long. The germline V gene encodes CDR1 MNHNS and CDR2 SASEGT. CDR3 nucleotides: TGTGCCAGCAGTGAAGTCGCTGGAGGACAGCCCCAGCATTTT. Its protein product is CASSEVAGGQPQHF.

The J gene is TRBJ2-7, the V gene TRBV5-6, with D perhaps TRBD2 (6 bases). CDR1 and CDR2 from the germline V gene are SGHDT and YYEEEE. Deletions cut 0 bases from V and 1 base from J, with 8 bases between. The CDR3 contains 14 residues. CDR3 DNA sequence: TGTGCCAGCAGCTTGGGGGGGGAGTCCTACGAGCAGTACTTC. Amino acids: CASSLGGESYEQYF. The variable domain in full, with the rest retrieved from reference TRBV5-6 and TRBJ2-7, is DAGVTQSPTHLIKTRGQQVTLRCSPKSGHDTVSWYQQALGQGPQFIFQYYEEEERQRGNFPDRFSGHQFPNYSSELNVNALLLGDSALYLCASSLGGESYEQYFGPGTRLTVT.

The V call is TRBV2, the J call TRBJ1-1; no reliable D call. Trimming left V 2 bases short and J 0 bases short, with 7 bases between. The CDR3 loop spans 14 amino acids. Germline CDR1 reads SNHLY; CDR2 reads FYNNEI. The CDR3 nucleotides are TGTGCCAGCAGTGAAAAACAGCTGAACACTGAAGCTTTCTTT. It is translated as CASSEKQLNTEAFF.

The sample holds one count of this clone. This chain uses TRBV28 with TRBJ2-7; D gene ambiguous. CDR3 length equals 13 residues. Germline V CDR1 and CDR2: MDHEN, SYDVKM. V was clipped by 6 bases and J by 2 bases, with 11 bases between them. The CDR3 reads CASRRLGAYEQYF. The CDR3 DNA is TGTGCCAGCAGGCGACTGGGTGCCTACGAGCAGTACTTC.